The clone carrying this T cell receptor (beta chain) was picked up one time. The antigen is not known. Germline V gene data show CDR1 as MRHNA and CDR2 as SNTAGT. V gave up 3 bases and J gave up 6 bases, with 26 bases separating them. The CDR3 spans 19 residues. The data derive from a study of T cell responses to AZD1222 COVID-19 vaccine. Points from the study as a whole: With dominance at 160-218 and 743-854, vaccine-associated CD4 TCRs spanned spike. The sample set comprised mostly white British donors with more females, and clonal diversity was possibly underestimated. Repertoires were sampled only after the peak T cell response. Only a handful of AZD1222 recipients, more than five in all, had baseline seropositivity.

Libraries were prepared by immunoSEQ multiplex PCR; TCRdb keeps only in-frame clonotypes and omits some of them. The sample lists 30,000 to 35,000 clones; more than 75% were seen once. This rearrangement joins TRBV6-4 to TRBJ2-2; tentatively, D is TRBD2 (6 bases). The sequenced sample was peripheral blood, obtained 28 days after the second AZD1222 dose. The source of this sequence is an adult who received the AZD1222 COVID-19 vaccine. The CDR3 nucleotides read TGTGCCAGCAGTGAATTGGTGGAGTCCGGGGGTACCCCGTCCGGGGAGCTGTTTTTT. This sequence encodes CASSELVESGGTPSGELFF.